This T cell receptor (beta chain) was retrieved from a study of blood T cell repertoires in COVID-19. About the research overall: Sites across the United States, Italy and Spain contributed samples from acute and convalescent COVID-19. Sources were T cells, B-cell-depleted T cells, or PBMCs; the material itself was cDNA or gDNA.

The CDR3 spans 14 residues. Germline CDR1 reads MNHEY; CDR2 reads SMNVEV (reference sequence). With 6 bases removed from V and 2 bases from J, the gap between germline ends came to 13 bases. TCRdb's table, derived via immunoSEQ multiplex PCR, lists solely in-frame clones and lacks some. The table lists 130,000 or so clones, about 87% of them singletons, with over 9.5% in the top ten. This chain links TRBV27 with TRBJ1-1, with a tentative D call TRBD1 (6 bases). The source material was peripheral blood. This clonotype was obtained from a man between 60 and 75 years old with active or convalescent COVID-19. CDR3 sequence reads: CASRVTGINTEAFF. In nucleotides, the CDR3 is TGTGCCAGCAGAGTCACAGGGATCAACACTGAAGCTTTCTTT.